This is a list of T cell receptor beta chains from one sample in a study of shared clonotypes between healthy human individuals. Some clones are missing from TCRdb's copy, which holds only in-frame ones; the method was immunoSEQ multiplex PCR. Seen here are around 2.1 million clones, approximately 94% observed once, and the top ten hold 1.7%. Specimen: naive CD8+ T cells from PBMCs. The receptors were sampled from a man in his late teens or twenties in good health. Some clones in this sample may be carry-over from other donors' samples. Both conserved end residues are trimmed from each CDR3.

J | V | CDR3
TRBJ2-1 | TRBV2 | ASNDGGFSYNEQF
TRBJ2-6 | TRBV9 | ASSVWRARGVTGANVLT
TRBJ1-4 | TRBV9 | ASSVGDGGEKLF
TRBJ2-7 | TRBV5-1 | ASSTWTGSTYEQY
TRBJ1-4 | TRBV6-5 | ATSAGGLGEKLF
TRBJ1-3 | TRBV9 | ASSVGGQGSGNTIY
TRBJ2-7 | TRBV7-6 | ASSLLNPGLAGSGEQY
TRBJ2-5 | TRBV2 | ASSAGFRETQY
TRBJ1-5 | TRBV28 | ASRDGVSSNQPQH
TRBJ2-7 | TRBV11-2 | ASSSLYEQY
TRBJ2-1 | TRBV11-2 | ASSLVGVGWNEQF
TRBJ2-2 | TRBV9 | ASSSSGIGGELF
TRBJ2-1 | TRBV29-1 | SVPPPGGRQYNEQF
TRBJ2-2 | TRBV5-6 | ASSLVSRTALTGELF
TRBJ1-4 | TRBV9 | ASSDPGQGAPNEKLF
TRBJ2-2 | TRBV11-2 | ASSQTSNTGELF
TRBJ2-1 | TRBV28 | ASSFIRSSYNEQF
TRBJ1-6 | TRBV5-4 | ASSLVDTWEGNSPLH
TRBJ1-2 | TRBV7-9 | ASSLVPGYFNYGYT
TRBJ2-5 | TRBV2 | ASSEGPQGSTVQETQY
TRBJ2-7 | TRBV5-5 | ASSPGQSSYEQY
TRBJ2-2 | TRBV6-5 | ASSYVTGELF
TRBJ1-1 | TRBV7-9 | ASSFQQGLAF
TRBJ1-5 | TRBV28 | ASSLLVGQGNQPQH
TRBJ2-1 | TRBV13 | ASSFPGLAGGTYNEQF
TRBJ1-1 | TRBV15 | ATSREGQANTEAF
TRBJ2-5 | TRBV9 | ASSPDGGETQY
TRBJ2-3 | TRBV9 | ASTEWDRVADTQY
TRBJ1-2 | TRBV2 | ASSRRGDGYT
TRBJ2-7 | TRBV5-1 | ASSFGRLAGDGSYEQY
TRBJ1-4 | TRBV27 | ASRGQGQYEKLF
TRBJ1-2 | TRBV19 | ASTQPGYRYGYT
TRBJ1-2 | TRBV7-9 | ASSWGSPNYGYT
TRBJ1-2 | TRBV9 | ASSAGGRSGYGYT
TRBJ2-3 | TRBV9 | ASSAGLADTDTQY
TRBJ2-1 | TRBV2 | ASSEGSSSYNEQF
TRBJ2-7 | TRBV19 | ASSIDLASSEQY
TRBJ1-1 | TRBV6-1 | ASSDGPRRSEAF